This T cell receptor beta chain originates from a study of T cell responses to AZD1222 COVID-19 vaccine. Study context: Pooled in the analysis were second doses at about 4 or about 12 weeks.

The study's findings and limits: Repertoire samples came only from after the peak T cell response. After two AZD1222 doses, spike-specific TCR breadth and depth rose versus day 0.

Notes on this clone: Its antigen is undetermined.

The CDR3 contains 17 residues. Germline V gene lookup returns CDR1 SGHTA and CDR2 FQGNSA. Trimming removed 1 base from V and 4 bases from J, with 19 bases in between. Sequenced by immunoSEQ multiplex PCR; TCRdb stores in-frame clones only, minus some. The profile shows 120,000 or so clones, 92% of them singletons. The TCR sequence derives from an adult in good health. Sequenced material: peripheral blood, taken on day 0 of AZD1222 vaccination. The V gene is TRBV7-2, the J gene TRBJ1-1; D perhaps matches TRBD1 (5 bases). This chain's CDR3 is CASSLGGRRRLTTEAFF. The DNA for the CDR3 is TGTGCCAGCAGCTTAGGGGGGAGACGGAGGTTGACCACTGAAGCTTTCTTT.